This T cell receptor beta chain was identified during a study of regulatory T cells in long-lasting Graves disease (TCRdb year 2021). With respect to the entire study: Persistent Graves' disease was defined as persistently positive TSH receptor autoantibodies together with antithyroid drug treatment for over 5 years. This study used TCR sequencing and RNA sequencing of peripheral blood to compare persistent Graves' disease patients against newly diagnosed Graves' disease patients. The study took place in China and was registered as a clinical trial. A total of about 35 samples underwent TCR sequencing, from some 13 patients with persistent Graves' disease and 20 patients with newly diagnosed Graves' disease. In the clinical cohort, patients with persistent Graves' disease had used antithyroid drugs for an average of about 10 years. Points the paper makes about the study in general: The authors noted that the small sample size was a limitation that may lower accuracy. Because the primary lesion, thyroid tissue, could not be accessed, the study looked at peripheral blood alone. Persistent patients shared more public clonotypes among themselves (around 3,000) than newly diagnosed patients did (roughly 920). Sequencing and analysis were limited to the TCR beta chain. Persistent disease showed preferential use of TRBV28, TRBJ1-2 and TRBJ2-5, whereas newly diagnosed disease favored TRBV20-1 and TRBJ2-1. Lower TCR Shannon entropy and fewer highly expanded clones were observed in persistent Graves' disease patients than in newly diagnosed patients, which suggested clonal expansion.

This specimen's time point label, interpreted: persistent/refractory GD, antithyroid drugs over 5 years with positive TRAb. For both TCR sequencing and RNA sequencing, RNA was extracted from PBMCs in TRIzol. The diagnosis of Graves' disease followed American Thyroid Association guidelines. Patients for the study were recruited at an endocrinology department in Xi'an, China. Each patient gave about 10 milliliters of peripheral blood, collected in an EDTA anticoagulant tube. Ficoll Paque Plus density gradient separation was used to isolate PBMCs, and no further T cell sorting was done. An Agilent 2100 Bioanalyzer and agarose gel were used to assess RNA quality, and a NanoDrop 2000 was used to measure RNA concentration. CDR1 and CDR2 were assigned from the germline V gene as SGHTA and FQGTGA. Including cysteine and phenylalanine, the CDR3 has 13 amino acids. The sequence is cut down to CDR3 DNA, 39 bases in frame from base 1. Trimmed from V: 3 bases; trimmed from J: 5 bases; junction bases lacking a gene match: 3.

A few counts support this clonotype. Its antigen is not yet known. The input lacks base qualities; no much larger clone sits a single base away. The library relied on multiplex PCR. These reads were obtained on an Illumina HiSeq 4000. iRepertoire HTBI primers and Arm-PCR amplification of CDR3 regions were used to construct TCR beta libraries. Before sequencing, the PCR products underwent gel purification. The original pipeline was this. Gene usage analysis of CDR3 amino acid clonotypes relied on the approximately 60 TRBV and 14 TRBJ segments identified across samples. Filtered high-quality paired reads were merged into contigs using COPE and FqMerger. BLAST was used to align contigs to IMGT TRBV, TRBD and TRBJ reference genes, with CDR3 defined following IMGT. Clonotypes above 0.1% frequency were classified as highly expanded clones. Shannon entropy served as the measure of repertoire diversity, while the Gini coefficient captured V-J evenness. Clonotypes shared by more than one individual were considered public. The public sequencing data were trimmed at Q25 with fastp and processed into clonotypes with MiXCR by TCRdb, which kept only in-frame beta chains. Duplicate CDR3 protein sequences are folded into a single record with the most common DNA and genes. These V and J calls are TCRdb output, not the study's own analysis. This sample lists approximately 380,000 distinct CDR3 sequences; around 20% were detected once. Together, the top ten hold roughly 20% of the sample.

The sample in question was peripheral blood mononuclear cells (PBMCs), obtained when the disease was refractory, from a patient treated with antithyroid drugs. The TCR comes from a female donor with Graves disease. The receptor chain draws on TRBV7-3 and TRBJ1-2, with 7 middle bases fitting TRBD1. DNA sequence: TGTGCCAGCAGCTTGGGACAGAGATATGGCTACACCTTC. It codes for CASSLGQRYGYTF.